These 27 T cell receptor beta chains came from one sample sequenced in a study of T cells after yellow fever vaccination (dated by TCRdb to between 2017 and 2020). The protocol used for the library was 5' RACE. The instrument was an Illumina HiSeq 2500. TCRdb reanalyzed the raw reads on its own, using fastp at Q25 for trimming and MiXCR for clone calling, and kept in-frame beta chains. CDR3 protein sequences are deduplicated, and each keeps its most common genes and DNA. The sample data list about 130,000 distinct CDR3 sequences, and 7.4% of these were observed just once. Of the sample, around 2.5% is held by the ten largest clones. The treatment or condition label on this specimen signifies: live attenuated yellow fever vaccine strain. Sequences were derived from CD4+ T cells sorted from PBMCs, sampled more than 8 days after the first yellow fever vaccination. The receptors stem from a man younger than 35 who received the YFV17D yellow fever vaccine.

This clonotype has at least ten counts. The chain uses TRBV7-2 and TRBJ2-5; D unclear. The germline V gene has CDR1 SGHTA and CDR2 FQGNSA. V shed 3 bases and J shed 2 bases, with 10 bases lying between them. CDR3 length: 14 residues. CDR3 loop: CASSLGARQETQYF. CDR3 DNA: TGTGCCAGCAGCTTGGGCGCCAGACAAGAGACCCAGTACTTC.

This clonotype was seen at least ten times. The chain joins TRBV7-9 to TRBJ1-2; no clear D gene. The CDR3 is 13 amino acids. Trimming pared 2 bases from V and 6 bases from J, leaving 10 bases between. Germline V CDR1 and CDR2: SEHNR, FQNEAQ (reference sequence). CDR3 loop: CASSLSNIDGYTF. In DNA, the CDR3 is TGTGCCAGCAGCTTAAGCAACATAGATGGCTACACCTTC.

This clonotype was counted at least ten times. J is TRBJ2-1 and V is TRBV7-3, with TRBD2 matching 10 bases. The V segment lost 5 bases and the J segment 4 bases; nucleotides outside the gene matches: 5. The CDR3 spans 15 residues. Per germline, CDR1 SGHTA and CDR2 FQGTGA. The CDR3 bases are TGTGCCAGCAGCGCTTCTAGCGGGGGTTACAATGAGCAGTTCTTC. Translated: CASSASSGGYNEQFF. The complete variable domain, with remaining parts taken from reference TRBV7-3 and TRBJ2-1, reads GAGVSQTPSNKVTEKGKYVELRCDPISGHTALYWYRQSLGQGPEFLIYFQGTGAADDSGLPNDRFFAVRPEGSVSTLKIQRTERGDSAVYLCASSASSGGYNEQFFGPGTRLTVL.

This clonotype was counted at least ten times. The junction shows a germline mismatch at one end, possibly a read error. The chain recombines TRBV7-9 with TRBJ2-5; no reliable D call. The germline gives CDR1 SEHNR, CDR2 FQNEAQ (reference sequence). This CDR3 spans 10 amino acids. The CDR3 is CASHQETQYF. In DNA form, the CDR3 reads TGTGCCAGCCACCAGGAGACCCAGTACTTC.

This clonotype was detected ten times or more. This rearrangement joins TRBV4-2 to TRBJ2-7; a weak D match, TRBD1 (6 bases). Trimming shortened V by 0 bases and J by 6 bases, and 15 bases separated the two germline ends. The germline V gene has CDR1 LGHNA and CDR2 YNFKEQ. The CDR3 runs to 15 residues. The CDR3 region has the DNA TGTGCCAGCAGCCAAGACCTAACAGGGTTCGCCGAGCAGTACGTC. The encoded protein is CASSQDLTGFAEQYV.

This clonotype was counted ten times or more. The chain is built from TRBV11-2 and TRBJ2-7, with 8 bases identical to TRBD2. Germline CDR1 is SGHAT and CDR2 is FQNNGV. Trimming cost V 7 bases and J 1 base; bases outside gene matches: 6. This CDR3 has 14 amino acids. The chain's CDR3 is CASTAGLVSYEQYF. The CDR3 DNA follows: TGTGCCAGCACCGCGGGACTAGTATCCTACGAGCAGTACTTC.

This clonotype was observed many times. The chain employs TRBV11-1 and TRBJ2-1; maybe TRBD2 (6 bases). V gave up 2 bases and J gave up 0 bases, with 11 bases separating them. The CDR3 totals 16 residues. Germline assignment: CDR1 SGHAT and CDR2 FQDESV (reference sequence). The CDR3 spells CASSLSRDSSYNEQFF. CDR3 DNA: TGTGCCAGCAGCTTAAGTCGGGACTCCTCCTACAATGAGCAGTTCTTC.

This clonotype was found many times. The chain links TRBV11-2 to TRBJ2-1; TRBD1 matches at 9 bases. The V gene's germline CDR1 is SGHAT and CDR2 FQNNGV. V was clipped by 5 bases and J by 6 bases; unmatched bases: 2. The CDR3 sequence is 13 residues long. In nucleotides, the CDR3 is TGTGCCAGCAGCCCGACAGGGGGCAATGAGCAGTTCTTC. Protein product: CASSPTGGNEQFF.

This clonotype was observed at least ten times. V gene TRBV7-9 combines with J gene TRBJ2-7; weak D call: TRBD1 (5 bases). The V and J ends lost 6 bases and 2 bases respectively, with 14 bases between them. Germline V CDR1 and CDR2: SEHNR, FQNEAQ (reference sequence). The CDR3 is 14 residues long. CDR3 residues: CASSGMVGAYEQYF. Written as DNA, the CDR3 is TGTGCCAGCAGTGGAATGGTAGGGGCCTACGAGCAGTACTTC.

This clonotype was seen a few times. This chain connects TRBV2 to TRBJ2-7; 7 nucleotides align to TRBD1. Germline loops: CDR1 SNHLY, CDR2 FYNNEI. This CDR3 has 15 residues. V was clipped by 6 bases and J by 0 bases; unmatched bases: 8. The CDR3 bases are TGTGCCAGCAGGGACCCAGGGGGAAACTCCTACGAGCAGTACTTC. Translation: CASRDPGGNSYEQYF.

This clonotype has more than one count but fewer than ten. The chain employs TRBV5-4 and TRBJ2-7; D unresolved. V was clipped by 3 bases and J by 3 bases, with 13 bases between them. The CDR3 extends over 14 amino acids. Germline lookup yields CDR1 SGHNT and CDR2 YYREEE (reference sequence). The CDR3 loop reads CASSSPLMDYEQYF. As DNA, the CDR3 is TGTGCCAGCAGCTCCCCGCTAATGGACTACGAGCAGTACTTC.

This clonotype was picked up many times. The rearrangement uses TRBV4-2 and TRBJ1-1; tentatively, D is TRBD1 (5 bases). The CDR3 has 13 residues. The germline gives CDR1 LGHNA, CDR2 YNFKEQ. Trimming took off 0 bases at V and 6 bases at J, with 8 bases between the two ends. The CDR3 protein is CASSQERGAEAFF. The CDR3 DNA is TGTGCCAGCAGCCAAGAGAGAGGGGCTGAAGCTTTCTTT.

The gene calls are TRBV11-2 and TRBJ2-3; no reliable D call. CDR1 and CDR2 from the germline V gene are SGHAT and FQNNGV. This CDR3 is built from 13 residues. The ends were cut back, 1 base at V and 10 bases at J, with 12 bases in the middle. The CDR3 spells CASSLALGVAQYF. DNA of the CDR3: TGTGCCAGCAGCTTAGCTTTAGGAGTTGCGCAGTATTTT.

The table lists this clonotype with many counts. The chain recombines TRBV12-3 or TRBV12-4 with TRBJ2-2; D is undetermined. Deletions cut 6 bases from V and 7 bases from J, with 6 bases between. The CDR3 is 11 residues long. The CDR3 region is CASSRFGELFF. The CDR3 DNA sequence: TGTGCCAGCAGCAGGTTCGGGGAGCTGTTTTTT.

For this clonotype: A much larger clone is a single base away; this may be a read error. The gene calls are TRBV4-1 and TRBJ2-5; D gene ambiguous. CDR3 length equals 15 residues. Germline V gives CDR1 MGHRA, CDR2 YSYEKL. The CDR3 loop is CASSQEWANHETQYF. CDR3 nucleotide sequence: TGCGCCAGCAGCCAAGAGTGGGCAAACCATGAGACCCAGTACTTC.

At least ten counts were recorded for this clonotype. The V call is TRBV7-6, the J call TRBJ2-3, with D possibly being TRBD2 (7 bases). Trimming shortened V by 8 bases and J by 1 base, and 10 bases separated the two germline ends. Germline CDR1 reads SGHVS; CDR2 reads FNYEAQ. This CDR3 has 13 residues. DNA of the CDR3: TGTGCCAGCGGGGGGGCCGGCACAGATACGCAGTATTTT. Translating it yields CASGGAGTDTQYF.

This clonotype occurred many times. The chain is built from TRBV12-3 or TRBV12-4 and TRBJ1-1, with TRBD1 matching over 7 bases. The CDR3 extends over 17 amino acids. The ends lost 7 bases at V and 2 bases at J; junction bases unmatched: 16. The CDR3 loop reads CASTKGLWDRSNTEAFF. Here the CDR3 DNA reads TGTGCCAGCACCAAGGGGTTATGGGACAGATCCAACACTGAAGCTTTCTTT.

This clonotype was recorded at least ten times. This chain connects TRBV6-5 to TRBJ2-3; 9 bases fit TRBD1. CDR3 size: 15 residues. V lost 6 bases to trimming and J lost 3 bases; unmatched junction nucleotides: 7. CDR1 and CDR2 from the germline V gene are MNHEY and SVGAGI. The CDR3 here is CASRSDRGRTDTQYF. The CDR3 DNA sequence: TGTGCCAGCAGATCGGACAGGGGTAGGACAGATACGCAGTATTTT.

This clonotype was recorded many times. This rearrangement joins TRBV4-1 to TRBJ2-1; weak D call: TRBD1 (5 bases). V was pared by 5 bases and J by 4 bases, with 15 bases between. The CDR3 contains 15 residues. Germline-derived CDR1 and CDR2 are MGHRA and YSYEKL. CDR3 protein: CASSERQTQYNEQFF. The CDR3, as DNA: TGCGCCAGCAGCGAACGACAGACCCAATACAATGAGCAGTTCTTC.

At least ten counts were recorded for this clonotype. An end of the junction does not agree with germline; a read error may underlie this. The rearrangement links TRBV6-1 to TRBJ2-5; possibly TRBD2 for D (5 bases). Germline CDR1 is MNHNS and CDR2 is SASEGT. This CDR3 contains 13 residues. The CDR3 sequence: CASSERAQGTQYF. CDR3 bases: TGTGCCAGCAGTGAGCGGGCTCAAGGGACCCAGTACTTC.

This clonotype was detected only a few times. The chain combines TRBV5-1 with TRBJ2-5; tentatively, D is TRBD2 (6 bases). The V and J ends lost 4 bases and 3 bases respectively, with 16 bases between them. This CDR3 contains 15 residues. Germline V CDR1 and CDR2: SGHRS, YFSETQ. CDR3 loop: CASSPGDLVEETQYF. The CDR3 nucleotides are TGCGCCAGCAGCCCGGGGGACCTAGTGGAAGAGACCCAGTACTTC.

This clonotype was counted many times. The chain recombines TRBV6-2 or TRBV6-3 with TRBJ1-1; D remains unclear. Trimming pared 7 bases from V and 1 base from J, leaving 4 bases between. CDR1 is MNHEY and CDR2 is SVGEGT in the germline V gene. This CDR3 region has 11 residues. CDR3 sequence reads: CASNSNTEAFF. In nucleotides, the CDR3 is TGTGCCAGCAACTCGAACACTGAAGCTTTCTTT.

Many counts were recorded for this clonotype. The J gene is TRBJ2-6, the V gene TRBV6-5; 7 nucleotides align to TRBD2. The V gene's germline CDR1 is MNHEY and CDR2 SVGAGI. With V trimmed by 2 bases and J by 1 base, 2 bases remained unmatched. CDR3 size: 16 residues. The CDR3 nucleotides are TGTGCCAGCAGTTACCCCGGGGGGTCTGGGGCCAACGTCCTGACTTTC. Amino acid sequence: CASSYPGGSGANVLTF.

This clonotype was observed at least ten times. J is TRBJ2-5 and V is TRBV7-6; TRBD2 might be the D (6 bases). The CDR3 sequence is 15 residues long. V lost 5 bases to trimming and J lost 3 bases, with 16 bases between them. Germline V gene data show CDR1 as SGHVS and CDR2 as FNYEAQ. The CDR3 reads CASSKNLRGKETQYF. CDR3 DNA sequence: TGTGCCAGCAGCAAGAACTTACGCGGGAAAGAGACCCAGTACTTC.

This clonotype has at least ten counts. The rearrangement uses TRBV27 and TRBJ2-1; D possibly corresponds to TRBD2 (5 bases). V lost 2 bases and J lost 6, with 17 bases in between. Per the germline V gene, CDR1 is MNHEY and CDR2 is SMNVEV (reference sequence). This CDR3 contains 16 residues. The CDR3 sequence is CASSLTGSHFRNEQFF. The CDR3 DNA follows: TGTGCCAGCAGTTTAACGGGATCGCATTTTCGCAATGAGCAGTTCTTC.

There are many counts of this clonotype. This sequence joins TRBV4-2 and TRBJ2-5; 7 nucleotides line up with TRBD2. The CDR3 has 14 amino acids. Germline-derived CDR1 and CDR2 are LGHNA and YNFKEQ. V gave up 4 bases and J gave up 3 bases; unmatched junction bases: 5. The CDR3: CASSPGRGEETQYF. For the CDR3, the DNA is TGTGCCAGCAGCCCCGGACGGGGGGAAGAGACCCAGTACTTC.

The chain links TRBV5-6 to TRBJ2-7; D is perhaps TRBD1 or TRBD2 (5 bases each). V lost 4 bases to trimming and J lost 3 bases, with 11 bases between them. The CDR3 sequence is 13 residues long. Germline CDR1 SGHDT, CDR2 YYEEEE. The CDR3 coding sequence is TGTGCCAGCAGCGCCCGGGACCTCTACGAGCAGTACGTC. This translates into CASSARDLYEQYV.